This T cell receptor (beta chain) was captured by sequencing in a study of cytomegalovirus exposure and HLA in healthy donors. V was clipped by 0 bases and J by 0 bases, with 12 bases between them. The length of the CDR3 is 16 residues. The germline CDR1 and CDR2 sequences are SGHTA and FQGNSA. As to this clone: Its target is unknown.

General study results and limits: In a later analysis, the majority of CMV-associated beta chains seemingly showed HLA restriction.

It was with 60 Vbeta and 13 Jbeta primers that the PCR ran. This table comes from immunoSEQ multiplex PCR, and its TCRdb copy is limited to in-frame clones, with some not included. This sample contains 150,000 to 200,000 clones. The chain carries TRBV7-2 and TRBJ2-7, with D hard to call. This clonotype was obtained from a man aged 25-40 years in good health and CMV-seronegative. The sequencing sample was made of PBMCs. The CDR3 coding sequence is TGTGCCAGCAGCTTAGCGGCAGATCTTTACTCCTACGAGCAGTACTTC. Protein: CASSLAADLYSYEQYF.